This T cell receptor (beta chain) was profiled in a study of blood T cells in healthy people across ages. The study recruited healthy Caucasian donors from Russia who were aged roughly 6 to 95. CDR3 length: 17 amino acids. Germline lookup yields CDR1 MNHEY and CDR2 SMNVEV (reference sequence). V gave up 5 bases and J gave up 10 bases; unmatched junction bases: 21. Then a second PCR, running about 6 to 11 cycles, was carried out with a sample-barcoded 5' primer and a J-beta primer mix. MiXCR, run by TCRdb on the 5' RACE reads, gives a single entry per CDR3 protein. The sample comprises around 1,500,000 distinct CDR3 sequences, 40% to 50% of which are singletons, and 7% to 9.5% rests with the top ten. Broader study findings: Unsorted PBMC input precluded a conclusive naive versus antigen-experienced comparison. Diversity of TCR beta per million T cells declined in a roughly linear way with age. Aged donors had fewer naive CD4+ cells and lower diversity than long-lived donors.

This clonotype was counted a single time. Its target is not known. This clonotype originated in a woman younger than 30 in good health. Sequences were obtained from blood. The chain carries TRBV27 and TRBJ1-1; TRBD1 agrees at 8 bases. The CDR3 reads CASSAIGTGGVFVRAFF. Here the CDR3 DNA reads TGTGCCAGCAGTGCTATCGGTACAGGGGGAGTCTTTGTTCGAGCTTTCTTT.